The 15 T cell receptor beta chains reported below all come from one sample, sequenced in a study of regulatory T cells in long-lasting Graves disease. Arm-PCR of CDR3 regions with iRepertoire HTBI primers generated TCR beta libraries. TCRdb redid the calling of the multiplex PCR reads with MiXCR, one entry per CDR3 protein. The repertoire holds some 500,000 distinct CDR3 sequences, with approximately 13% as singletons. Time point denoted: newly diagnosed GD, antithyroid drugs for less than 3 months. RNA extracted from PBMCs served as the sequencing template. These data were also filed under a second study, of T cells in Graves' hyperthyroidism and ophthalmopathy.

Sequencing was performed on peripheral blood mononuclear cells (PBMCs), taken at new diagnosis, from a patient treated with antithyroid drugs. The receptors here all came from a man aged 25-45 years with Graves disease.

This clonotype was recorded many times. CDR3 region: CASTLGGHNEQFF. CDR3 nucleotides: TGTGCCAGCACCTTGGGGGGTCACAATGAGCAGTTCTTC. The V and J genes are TRBV12-3 or TRBV12-4 and TRBJ2-1; D possibly corresponds to TRBD2 (6 bases). V lost 7 bases and J 5 bases, leaving 12 bases between the germline ends. This CDR3 has 13 residues.

Ten or more counts support this clonotype. The chain joins TRBV30 to TRBJ2-2, with D perhaps matching TRBD2 (5 bases). This CDR3 has 13 residues. V was pared by 4 bases and J by 2 bases, with 8 bases between. CDR1 GTSNPN and CDR2 SVGIG come from the germline V gene (reference sequence). CDR3 residues: CAWKGVNTGELFF. In nucleotides, the CDR3 is TGTGCCTGGAAGGGAGTTAACACCGGGGAGCTGTTTTTT.

This clonotype was seen many times. The gene calls are TRBV25-1 and TRBJ2-7; 7 bases are shared with TRBD1. With 6 bases clipped from V and 5 bases from J, the junction kept 10 bases outside the gene matches. Per the germline V gene, CDR1 is MGHDK and CDR2 is SYGVNS. The CDR3 is made up of 14 amino acids. The CDR3 protein is CASSTDRVMHEQYF. The CDR3 DNA follows: TGTGCCAGCAGCACCGACAGGGTGATGCACGAGCAGTACTTC.

This clonotype was observed many times. The rearrangement links TRBV9 to TRBJ2-1, with TRBD1 matching over 7 bases. The germline CDR1 and CDR2 sequences are SGDLS and YYNGEE. The V gene end was trimmed by 3 bases and the J gene end by 4 bases; junction bases not matched to a gene: 7. This CDR3 is 15 amino acids long. CDR3 region: CASSGQGEGYNEQFF. The CDR3 DNA reads as TGTGCCAGCAGCGGACAGGGCGAAGGATACAATGAGCAGTTCTTC.

V and J are TRBV20-1 and TRBJ1-2; no reliable D call. Trimming stripped 4 bases from V and 6 bases from J, with 15 bases between. Germline V CDR1 and CDR2: DFQATT, SNEGSKA (reference sequence). CDR3 size: 13 residues. The DNA for the CDR3 is TGCAGTGCTACCGTCTGGGGAACTCATGGCTACACCTTC. Protein product: CSATVWGTHGYTF.

This clonotype was detected ten times or more. The rearrangement uses TRBV5-1 and TRBJ2-2; D gene uncertain. Trimming took 4 bases from V and 5 from J, leaving 18 bases between them. Germline V gene sequence: CDR1 SGHRS, CDR2 YFSETQ. CDR3 size: 16 residues. CDR3: CASSMTLQAWTGELFF. The CDR3 DNA reads TGCGCCAGCAGCATGACACTTCAGGCTTGGACCGGGGAGCTGTTTTTT.

There are many counts of this clonotype. This rearrangement joins TRBV6-1 to TRBJ1-2, with 10 bases that match TRBD1. With 6 bases clipped from V and 2 bases from J, the junction kept 0 bases outside the gene matches. CDR3 length equals 13 residues. Germline CDR1 is MNHNS and CDR2 is SASEGT. The CDR3 DNA sequence: TGTGCCAGCAGGGGACAGGGGAACTATGGCTACACCTTC. Translating it yields CASRGQGNYGYTF.

This clonotype was recorded many times. The CDR3 DNA reads as TGTGCCAGTACTCGCGGCGGGACAGGGGCCTACGAGCAGTACTTC. This encodes CASTRGGTGAYEQYF. J is TRBJ2-7 and V is TRBV19, with 10 bases lining up with TRBD1. This CDR3 is 15 amino acids long. V was clipped by 7 bases and J by 2 bases; unmatched bases: 8. From germline, CDR1 is LNHDA and CDR2 SQIVND (reference sequence).

This clonotype has a count of ten or more. V gene TRBV20-1 combines with J gene TRBJ1-5; 9 bases are a match to TRBD1. Germline V gene data show CDR1 as DFQATT and CDR2 as SNEGSKA (reference sequence). The CDR3 contains 15 residues. Trimming cost V 6 bases and J 1 base; bases outside gene matches: 7. For the CDR3, the DNA is TGCAGTGCACAAATGGGGACAGGGAGCAATCAGCCCCAGCATTTT. Translating gives CSAQMGTGSNQPQHF.

The V call is TRBV6-1, the J call TRBJ1-4, with a tentative D call TRBD1 (5 bases). The CDR3 loop spans 16 amino acids. The germline V gene has CDR1 MNHNS and CDR2 SASEGT. V lost 6 bases to trimming and J lost 7 bases, with 21 bases between them. CDR3 nucleotide sequence: TGTGCCAGCAGAGATCAACCTTGGGGCGTCAGTGAAAAACTGTTTTTT. This gives the protein CASRDQPWGVSEKLFF.

This clonotype was counted ten times or more. The chain combines TRBV6-1 with TRBJ1-6; D is ambiguous. Germline assignment: CDR1 MNHNS and CDR2 SASEGT. This CDR3 spans 15 amino acids. The V gene lost 5 bases and the J gene lost 5 bases, with 13 bases spanning the gap. The CDR3 is CASSLSGPDNSPLHF. For the CDR3, the DNA is TGTGCCAGCAGTCTCAGCGGGCCCGATAATTCACCCCTCCACTTT.

This clonotype was observed a handful of times. This rearrangement joins TRBV30 to TRBJ2-1, with D unclear. V was trimmed by 3 bases and J by 2 bases, leaving 14 bases between them. The CDR3 covers 15 residues. CDR1 is GTSNPN, CDR2 SVGIG, per germline (reference sequence). CDR3 loop: CAWRAIGLAYNEQFF. The CDR3, as DNA: TGTGCCTGGAGGGCCATAGGGCTCGCCTACAATGAGCAGTTCTTC.

The chain recombines TRBV10-3 with TRBJ2-7; weak D call: TRBD1 (7 bases). The CDR3 is 14 residues long. Trimming took off 8 bases at V and 5 bases at J, with 19 bases between the two ends. Per the germline V gene, CDR1 is ENHRY and CDR2 is SYGVKD. The CDR3: CAIAVTGAGNEQYF. The CDR3 DNA sequence: TGTGCCATCGCGGTAACAGGGGCGGGAAACGAGCAGTACTTC.

This clonotype was seen at least ten times. The J gene is TRBJ2-3, the V gene TRBV10-3; the D is unclear. CDR1 and CDR2 (germline): ENHRY, SYGVKD. CDR3 size: 18 residues. Trimming removed 0 bases from V and 0 bases from J, with 16 bases in between. The CDR3 is CAISESVNRPTSTDTQYF. In DNA form, the CDR3 reads TGTGCCATCAGTGAGTCGGTTAACAGACCAACTAGCACAGATACGCAGTATTTT.

This chain joins TRBV3-1 and TRBJ2-2; 10 nucleotides match TRBD2. This CDR3 contains 16 residues. J lost 5 bases, V lost 1 base, and 4 bases had no gene match. Germline V gene lookup returns CDR1 LGHDT and CDR2 YNNKEL (reference sequence). The CDR3 spells CASSQGLAGSTGELFF. CDR3 sequence (DNA): TGTGCCAGCAGCCAAGGACTAGCGGGTTCTACCGGGGAGCTGTTTTTT.